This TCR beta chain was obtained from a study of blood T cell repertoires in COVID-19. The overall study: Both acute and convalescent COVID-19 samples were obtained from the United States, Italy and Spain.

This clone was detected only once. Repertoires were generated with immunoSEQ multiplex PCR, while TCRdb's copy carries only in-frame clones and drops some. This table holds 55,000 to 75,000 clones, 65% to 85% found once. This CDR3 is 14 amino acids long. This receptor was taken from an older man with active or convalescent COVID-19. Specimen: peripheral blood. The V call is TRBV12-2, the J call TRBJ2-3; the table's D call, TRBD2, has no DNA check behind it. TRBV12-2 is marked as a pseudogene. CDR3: CASRFSDSTDTQYF. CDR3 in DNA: TGTGCAAGTCGCTTTAGCGATAGCACAGATACGCAGTATTTT.